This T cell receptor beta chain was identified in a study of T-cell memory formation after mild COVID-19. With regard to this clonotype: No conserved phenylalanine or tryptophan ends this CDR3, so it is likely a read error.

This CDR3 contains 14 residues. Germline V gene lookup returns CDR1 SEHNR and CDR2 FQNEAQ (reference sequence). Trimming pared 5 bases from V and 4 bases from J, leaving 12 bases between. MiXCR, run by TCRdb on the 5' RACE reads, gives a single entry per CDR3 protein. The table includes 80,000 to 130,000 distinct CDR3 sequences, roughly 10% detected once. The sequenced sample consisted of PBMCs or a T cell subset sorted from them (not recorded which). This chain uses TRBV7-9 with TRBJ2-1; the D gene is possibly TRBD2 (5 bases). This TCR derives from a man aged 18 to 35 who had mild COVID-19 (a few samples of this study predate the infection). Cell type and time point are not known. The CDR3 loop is CASSGSPGYNEQFL. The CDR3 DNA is TGTGCCAGCAGCGGCTCCCCGGGGTACAATGAGCAGTTCTTA.